This T cell receptor beta chain was retrieved from a study of T-cell reconstitution after alpha-beta-depleted transplantation in children. Per the germline V gene, CDR1 is MNHEY and CDR2 is SVGEGT. Trimming cost V 6 bases and J 13 bases; bases outside gene matches: 19. This CDR3 is built from 17 residues. A library of TCRbeta sequences, prepared with unique molecular identifiers, was generated. TCRdb re-called the PCR reads with MiXCR, one entry per CDR3 protein. The profile shows hundreds of thousands of distinct CDR3 sequences, around 15% of them singletons. This specimen consisted of PBMCs, mostly from graft donor cells, obtained 360 days after TCRalphabeta/CD19-depleted stem cell transplant. This rearrangement joins TRBV6-2 or TRBV6-3 to TRBJ2-1, with TRBD2 matching 12 bases. The TCR was taken from a male patient between 2 and 10 years old who had a stem cell transplant for acute lymphoblastic leukemia, so the T cells may come from the graft donor. In DNA, the CDR3 is TGTGCCAGCAGGACGACTAGCGGGAGAGGGGCATCCCTAATTCAGTTCTTC. This codes for CASRTTSGRGASLIQFF.